This TCR beta chain was recorded in a study of T cell responses to AZD1222 COVID-19 vaccine. Findings and caveats of the study: Nearly half of the spike-specific TCRs reportedly recognize variant regions that carry no mutations. White British people made up most donors, females outnumbered males, and clonal diversity was possibly underestimated. The study identified only six AZD1222 recipients as seropositive at baseline. The study found vaccine-associated CD4 TCRs spanning spike, dominant at 160-218 and 743-854.

The protocol was immunoSEQ multiplex PCR, while the TCRdb copy is restricted to in-frame clones and leaves out a portion. The sample lists more than 95,000 clones; around 83% were seen once. Remarks on this clone: Its antigen is unknown.

This CDR3 has 16 amino acids. Germline CDR1 and CDR2: SGHRS and YFSETQ. Germline trimming cut 2 bases from V and 5 bases from J; bases unmatched to any gene: 11. V gene TRBV5-1 combines with J gene TRBJ2-5, with 8 positions matching TRBD2. This receptor was obtained from an adult who received the AZD1222 COVID-19 vaccine. Specimen: peripheral blood, collected 28 days after the second AZD1222 dose. The DNA of the CDR3 is TGCGCCAGCAGCTTAGAAGCGGGGGCCAGGGAGGAGACCCAGTACTTC. Translated, it gives CASSLEAGAREETQYF.